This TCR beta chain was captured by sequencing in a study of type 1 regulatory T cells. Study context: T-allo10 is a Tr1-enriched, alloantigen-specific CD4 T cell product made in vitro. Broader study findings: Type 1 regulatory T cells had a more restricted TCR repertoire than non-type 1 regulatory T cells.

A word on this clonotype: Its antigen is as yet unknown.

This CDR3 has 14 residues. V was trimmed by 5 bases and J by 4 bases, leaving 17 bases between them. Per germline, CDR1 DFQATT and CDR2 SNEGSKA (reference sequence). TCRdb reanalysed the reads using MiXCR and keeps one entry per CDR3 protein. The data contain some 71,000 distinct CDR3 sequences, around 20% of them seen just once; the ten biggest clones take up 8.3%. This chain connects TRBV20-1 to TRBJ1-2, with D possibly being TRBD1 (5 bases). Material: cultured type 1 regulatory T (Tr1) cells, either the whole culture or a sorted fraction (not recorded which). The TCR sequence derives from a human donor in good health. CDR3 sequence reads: CSALNRDGSYGYTF. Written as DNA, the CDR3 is TGCAGTGCTCTAAACCGGGACGGATCCTATGGCTACACCTTC.